The T cell receptor (beta chain) under discussion was sequenced for a study of memory CD4+ T cells and cytomegalovirus serostatus. Study observations and caveats: Suggested: most of the CMV-linked TCR signature lies in CD4+ memory cells.

Single viable CD3+CD4+CD8-CD45RO+ cells were sorted as the memory CD4+ T cells. Donors' CMV status reflects serum IgG against pp150, pp28, p38, p52. Positive selection with CD4 microbeads enriched total CD4+ T cells. As concerns this clone: Antigen: not known.

The CDR3 is made up of 18 amino acids. Germline lookup yields CDR1 SGHRS and CDR2 YFSETQ. V was pared by 4 bases and J by 0 bases, with 8 bases of the junction left unmatched. Authors' methods: After removing out-of-frame reads, 2 million to 2.5 million distinct TCRbeta sequences remained. Assay used: immunoSEQ multiplex PCR; TCRdb lists only in-frame clones, some missing. For V, J and clone size, that table is used; D and trimming come from the DNA. Of about 59,000 clones in the sample, 80% to 90% were seen once. Sequencing used memory CD4+ T cells from blood. This sequence was found in an adult in good health and CMV-seronegative. The chain carries TRBV5-1 and TRBJ2-1, with TRBD1 matching over 12 bases. CDR3 coding DNA: TGCGCCAGCAGCCTGGGACAGGGGGCATGGAGCTCCTACAATGAGCAGTTCTTC. Translation: CASSLGQGAWSSYNEQFF. Variable domain in full (rest from reference TRBV5-1 and TRBJ2-1): KAGVTQTPRYLIKTRGQQVTLSCSPISGHRSVSWYQQTPGQGLQFLFEYFSETQRNKGNFPGRFSGRQFSNSRSEMNVSTLELGDSALYLCASSLGQGAWSSYNEQFFGPGTRLTVL.